This is a list of T cell receptor beta chains from one sample in a study of T-cell memory formation after mild COVID-19. TCRdb called the 5' RACE reads again in MiXCR, with one record for every CDR3 protein. Among roughly 450,000 distinct CDR3 sequences listed, more than 15% were seen once. Sequencing input: PBMCs or a T cell subset sorted from them (not recorded which). These receptors came from a man between 18 and 29 years old who had mild COVID-19 (a few samples of this study predate the infection). Cell type and time point are not known. Each CDR3 is given with its conserved first and last residue. D genes are given only for firm matches. Only some rows state a clone size, as once, few, many or a class for expanded clones.

j_call	cdr3_length	v_call	d_call	clone_size	cdr3_aa	cdr3_nt
TRBJ1-5	15	TRBV11-2	TRBD1	-	CASSIDRGGNQPQHF	TGTGCCAGCAGCATAGACAGGGGAGGCAATCAGCCCCAGCATTTT
TRBJ1-1	14	TRBV5-1	-	-	CASSLRGKDTEAFF	TGCGCCAGCAGCTTGCGGGGGAAGGACACTGAAGCTTTCTTT
TRBJ2-3	13	TRBV7-9	-	few	CASSGGDTDTQYF	TGTGCCAGCTCGGGCGGGGATACAGATACGCAGTATTTT
TRBJ2-2	16	TRBV7-8	-	-	CASSLVGSANTGELFF	TGTGCCAGCAGCTTGGTGGGCTCCGCGAACACCGGGGAGCTGTTTTTT
TRBJ2-7	15	TRBV7-2	TRBD1	many	CASSPDGTDLREQYF	TGTGCCAGCAGCCCGGACGGGACAGACCTACGCGAGCAGTACTTC
TRBJ2-5	12	TRBV29-1	-	-	CSVVRQQETQYF	TGCAGCGTTGTGAGACAGCAAGAGACCCAGTACTTC
TRBJ2-1	12	TRBV3-1	-	few	CASSQGSVEQFF	TGTGCCAGCAGCCAAGGATCAGTAGAGCAGTTCTTC
TRBJ1-1	15	TRBV3-1	-	-	CASSQGSGFHTEAFF	TGTGCCAGCAGCCAAGGTTCAGGGTTTCACACTGAAGCTTTCTTT
TRBJ2-7	14	TRBV7-3	-	-	CASSLGAGPYEQYF	TGTGCCAGCAGCTTGGGGGCAGGGCCTTACGAGCAGTACTTC
TRBJ2-1	19	TRBV5-1	-	-	CASSLLGPSYHLGDNEQFF	TGCGCCAGCAGCTTGTTGGGGCCGAGTTATCATTTGGGCGACAATGAGCAGTTCTTC
TRBJ2-3	15	TRBV11-2	TRBD2	-	CASSYSGGHTDTQYF	TGTGCCAGCAGCTACAGCGGGGGGCACACAGATACGCAGTATTTT
TRBJ2-1	16	TRBV5-6	-	few	CASSSDGNGRTNEQFF	TGTGCCAGCAGCTCCGACGGGAACGGGAGAACCAATGAGCAGTTCTTC
TRBJ1-1	15	TRBV5-1	-	-	CASSLMGAGGTEAFF	TGCGCCAGCAGCTTGATGGGAGCGGGGGGCACTGAAGCTTTCTTT
TRBJ2-2	15	TRBV27	-	few	CASSLQGRVAGELFF	TGTGCCAGCAGTCTACAGGGAAGAGTGGCCGGGGAGCTGTTTTTT
TRBJ1-2	14	TRBV6-1	-	few	CASSEVPGASGYTF	TGTGCCAGCAGTGAAGTCCCAGGGGCATCTGGCTACACCTTC
TRBJ1-5	13	TRBV6-1	-	few	CASSEVRGDPQHF	TGTGCCAGCAGTGAAGTACGGGGAGATCCCCAGCATTTT
TRBJ2-7	16	TRBV15	-	few	CATSPDGVPGAYEQYF	TGTGCCACCAGCCCAGATGGGGTCCCGGGAGCCTACGAGCAGTACTTC
TRBJ1-1	14	TRBV7-8	-	few	CASSLVGSNTEAFF	TGTGCCAGCAGCTTAGTGGGCAGCAACACTGAAGCTTTCTTT
TRBJ2-2	15	TRBV6-2/TRBV6-3	-	-	CASSFPTEGTGELFF	TGTGCCAGCAGTTTCCCGACCGAGGGCACCGGGGAGCTGTTTTTT
TRBJ2-1	15	TRBV6-1	TRBD2	-	CASSALAGPDNEQFF	TGTGCCAGCAGTGCACTAGCGGGGCCCGACAATGAGCAGTTCTTC
TRBJ2-5	14	TRBV4-1	-	few	CASSPLSAQETQYF	TGCGCCAGCAGCCCACTATCCGCCCAAGAGACCCAGTACTTC
TRBJ1-1	13	TRBV19	-	-	CASSRGYNTEAFF	TGTGCCAGTAGTCGTGGGTATAACACTGAAGCTTTCTTT
TRBJ1-5	13	TRBV20-1	-	few	CSAPGEGRQPQHF	TGCAGTGCCCCTGGAGAAGGCCGTCAGCCCCAGCATTTT
TRBJ1-5	15	TRBV7-8	-	-	CASSLASRANQPQHF	TGTGCCAGCAGCTTAGCTTCCAGGGCGAATCAGCCCCAGCATTTT
TRBJ2-1	13	TRBV4-3	TRBD1	-	CASSRNTGVEQFF	TGCGCCAGCAGCCGGAACACAGGGGTTGAGCAGTTCTTC
TRBJ2-7	14	TRBV4-2	TRBD1	few	CASSPQGVDYEQYF	TGTGCCAGCAGCCCTCAGGGGGTCGATTACGAGCAGTACTTC
TRBJ1-5	16	TRBV6-5	-	-	CASSSTGSAGNQPQHF	TGTGCCAGCAGTTCAACAGGGTCGGCTGGCAATCAGCCCCAGCATTTT
TRBJ1-1	12	TRBV21-1	-	few	CASSREGSEAFF	TGTGCCAGCAGCAGAGAAGGGAGTGAAGCTTTCTTT
TRBJ2-7	16	TRBV5-1	TRBD2	many	CASSWTLAGGAYEQYF	TGCGCCAGCAGCTGGACGCTAGCGGGGGGGGCCTACGAGCAGTACTTC
TRBJ1-1	16	TRBV4-3	-	-	CASSQDWGQRNTEAFF	TGCGCCAGCAGCCAAGATTGGGGACAAAGGAACACTGAAGCTTTCTTT
TRBJ1-2	16	TRBV7-3	-	-	CASSPSYRPTNYGYTF	TGTGCCAGCAGCCCATCCTACAGGCCCACTAACTATGGCTACACCTTC
TRBJ1-2	15	TRBV4-1	-	once	CASSQTTGTLKGYTF	TGCGCCAGCAGCCAGACTACCGGGACATTGAAAGGCTACACCTTC
TRBJ1-1	10	TRBV12-3/TRBV12-4	-	few	CASRGGEAFF	TGTGCCAGCAGGGGAGGTGAAGCTTTCTTT
TRBJ2-3	14	TRBV6-5	-	-	CASSPEPSTDTQYF	TGTGCCAGCAGTCCCGAACCTAGCACAGATACGCAGTATTTT
TRBJ1-5	15	TRBV7-8	-	-	CASSVRAFGNQPQHF	TGTGCCAGCAGCGTCAGGGCTTTTGGCAATCAGCCCCAGCATTTT
TRBJ2-2	14	TRBV11-2	TRBD2	-	CASQGLAITGELFF	TGTGCCAGCCAGGGACTAGCGATAACCGGGGAGCTGTTTTTT
TRBJ2-2	17	TRBV7-3	-	few	CASSLAVEGWHTGELFF	TGTGCCAGCAGCTTAGCGGTGGAGGGGTGGCACACCGGGGAGCTGTTTTTT
TRBJ2-3	13	TRBV23-1	TRBD1	many	CASSQDRADTQYF	TGCGCCAGCAGTCAGGACAGGGCAGATACGCAGTATTTT
TRBJ2-5	15	TRBV2	-	few	CASKFSGTFQETQYF	TGTGCCAGCAAATTCTCCGGGACTTTCCAAGAGACCCAGTACTTC